This entry lists 16 T cell receptor beta chains sequenced from one sample in a study of T-cell reconstitution after alpha-beta-depleted transplantation in children. Preparation of the TCRbeta library used unique molecular identifiers. From the PCR reads, TCRdb called clonotypes with MiXCR, one entry per CDR3 protein. The table shows more than 550,000 distinct CDR3 sequences, with more than 9% occurring only once. The sequences come from PBMCs from the stem cell graft donor, collected from the stem cell graft. The receptors derive from a human donor who donated a stem cell graft to a child with acute myeloid leukemia.

The rearrangement uses TRBV20-1 and TRBJ2-3, with D possibly matching TRBD2 (7 bases). V lost 6 bases and J 5 bases, leaving 18 bases between the germline ends. This CDR3 comprises 14 residues. Germline assignment: CDR1 DFQATT and CDR2 SNEGSKA (reference sequence). CDR3 coding DNA: TGCAGTGCCCCAAGGGGGGAGGGCAGAGATACGCAGTATTTT. It yields the protein CSAPRGEGRDTQYF.

This clonotype was detected ten times or more. The chain carries TRBV20-1 and TRBJ2-2; weak D call: TRBD1 (6 bases). Germline V gene lookup returns CDR1 DFQATT and CDR2 SNEGSKA (reference sequence). With 3 bases removed from V and 3 bases from J, the gap between germline ends came to 11 bases. The CDR3 runs to 14 residues. The CDR3: CSASRGLYTGELFF. The CDR3 nucleotides are TGCAGTGCTAGCAGGGGTTTGTACACCGGGGAGCTGTTTTTT.

This clonotype was observed at least ten times. The chain employs TRBV20-1 and TRBJ2-1; 10 bases agree with TRBD2. The J segment lost 8 bases and the V segment lost 4 bases, leaving 8 bases of the junction unmatched. The CDR3 runs 14 residues. Germline V lookup: CDR1 DFQATT, CDR2 SNEGSKA (reference sequence). In DNA, the CDR3 is TGCAGTGCTACTAGCGGGAGTCGGGTCGATGAGCAGTTCTTC. Its translation: CSATSGSRVDEQFF.

This clonotype was counted a few times. The rearrangement joins TRBV7-2 to TRBJ1-4; no definite D call. V lost 4 bases and J lost 12, with 9 bases in between. The CDR3 loop spans 11 amino acids. From germline, CDR1 is SGHTA and CDR2 FQGNSA. CDR3 region: CASSSDTELFF. Written as DNA, the CDR3 is TGTGCCAGCAGCTCAGACACCGAACTGTTTTTT.

The table lists this clonotype with a few counts. This rearrangement joins TRBV20-1 to TRBJ2-2; the match to TRBD1 covers 7 bases. CDR1 is DFQATT and CDR2 is SNEGSKA in the germline V gene (reference sequence). CDR3 length equals 18 residues. The CDR3 is CRGFYRDSNLLNTGELFF. CDR3 nucleotide sequence: TGCAGGGGTTTTTACCGGGACAGCAATTTATTGAACACCGGGGAGCTGTTTTTT.

A few counts support this clonotype. The chain links TRBV7-9 to TRBJ2-6; D unclear. Germline CDR1 reads SEHNR; CDR2 reads FQNEAQ (reference sequence). The CDR3 has 14 residues. V lost 6 bases to trimming and J lost 5 bases, with 11 bases between them. CDR3 nucleotide sequence: TGTGCCAGCAGACCTCAAGCCTGGGCCAACGTCCTGACTTTC. This encodes CASRPQAWANVLTF.

The chain has TRBV28 and TRBJ1-5, with D perhaps matching TRBD1 (6 bases). V was clipped by 4 bases and J by 5 bases, with 18 bases between them. The CDR3 contains 16 residues. The germline CDR1 and CDR2 sequences are MDHEN and SYDVKM. The CDR3 DNA reads as TGTGCCAGCAGTTCTTACCCCAGACAGGTATATCAGCCCCAGCATTTT. Translated: CASSSYPRQVYQPQHF.

The chain employs TRBV12-3 or TRBV12-4 and TRBJ2-3; tentative D call: TRBD2 (6 bases). The V end lost 6 bases, the J end lost 0 bases, and 19 bases lay between the germline ends. The CDR3 extends over 17 amino acids. The CDR3 sequence: CASSPPGETTSTDTQYF. CDR3 DNA sequence: TGTGCCAGCAGCCCCCCGGGGGAGACTACTAGCACAGATACGCAGTATTTT.

The chain recombines TRBV10-3 with TRBJ2-1; 8 nucleotides agree with TRBD1. The junction had 12 bases not matched to a gene; V was cut back by 10 bases and J by 7 bases. Germline CDR1 is ENHRY and CDR2 is SYGVKD. The length of the CDR3 is 14 residues. CDR3 coding DNA: TGTGCCACAGCCCGGGACAGGCAAGGGAATGAGCAGTTCTTC. Residues: CATARDRQGNEQFF.

The table lists this clonotype with a few counts. The chain has TRBV6-5 and TRBJ1-2, with a weak D call TRBD1 (5 bases). Trimming removed 7 bases at V and 4 bases at J, with 22 bases between. This CDR3 contains 16 residues. Germline-derived CDR1 and CDR2 are MNHEY and SVGAGI. The CDR3 bases are TGTGCCAGCATGCCCAGCCCGGGGCGCGGTGTCTATGGCTACACCTTC. The encoded protein is CASMPSPGRGVYGYTF.

The sample holds many counts of this clonotype. The V and J genes are TRBV7-2 and TRBJ1-1; D remains unclear. The V end was cut by 2 bases, the J end by 0 bases, with 4 bases between. Germline CDR1 SGHTA, CDR2 FQGNSA. This CDR3 comprises 13 residues. The CDR3: CASSLRMNTEAFF. The CDR3 DNA reads as TGTGCCAGCAGCTTACGGATGAACACTGAAGCTTTCTTT.

This clonotype was seen repeatedly, ten times or more. The CDR3 DNA sequence: TGTGCCAGCAGTGAAAGCGGGGGGGGCAACAATGAGCAGTTCTTC. Protein product: CASSESGGGNNEQFF. This chain uses TRBV2 with TRBJ2-1, with 10 nucleotides matching TRBD2. Germline CDR1 reads SNHLY; CDR2 reads FYNNEI. CDR3 length: 15 amino acids. V lost 2 bases, J lost 5 bases, and 3 bases stayed unmatched.

This clonotype was seen ten or more times. The chain joins TRBV10-3 to TRBJ2-3; perhaps TRBD2 as D (6 bases). Looked up from germline, CDR1 is ENHRY and CDR2 is SYGVKD. V shed 5 bases and J shed 1 base, with 10 bases lying between them. This CDR3 contains 14 residues. The CDR3 nucleotides read TGTGCCATCAGTATTAGCGGACGCACAGATACGCAGTATTTT. The encoded protein is CAISISGRTDTQYF.

This clonotype occurred a few times. The V and J genes are TRBV2 and TRBJ1-2; D possibly corresponds to TRBD1 (5 bases). The germline CDR1 and CDR2 sequences are SNHLY and FYNNEI. With 7 bases removed from V and 5 bases from J, the gap between germline ends came to 17 bases. This CDR3 region has 14 residues. For the CDR3, the DNA is TGTGCCAGCAATAGGGGCCCGGGGTCGTATGGCTACACCTTC. Translated: CASNRGPGSYGYTF.

V and J are TRBV24-1 and TRBJ2-5; 9 positions match TRBD1. The trim removed 3 bases at V and 5 bases at J, leaving 6 bases unmatched. Germline CDR1 reads KGHDR; CDR2 reads SFDVKD. The CDR3 consists of 15 residues. This CDR3 is CATSDKTGGEETQYF. CDR3 DNA sequence: TGTGCCACCAGTGATAAGACAGGGGGAGAGGAGACCCAGTACTTC.

This clonotype was observed at least ten times. The chain employs TRBV20-1 and TRBJ2-7; D is possibly TRBD1 (6 bases). Germline assignment: CDR1 DFQATT and CDR2 SNEGSKA (reference sequence). The CDR3 has 12 amino acids. The germline V and J ends were trimmed by 6 bases and 3 bases, with 12 bases remaining between them. The CDR3: CSAPDSYYEQYF. CDR3 coding DNA: TGCAGTGCCCCGGACAGCTACTACGAGCAGTACTTC.